This T cell receptor beta chain was identified during a study of post-analysis software for immune sequencing data. The CDR3 extends over 14 amino acids. V was pared by 1 base and J by 10 bases, with 8 bases of the junction left unmatched. Per germline, CDR1 DFQATT and CDR2 SNEGSKA (reference sequence). Overall study results and limits: In patients, roughly five TRBV segments were more frequent than in controls, with TRBV5-6, TRBV5-1 and TRBV20-1 among them.

Unique molecular identifiers were built into the TCR beta cDNA libraries. TCRdb used MiXCR to reprocess the PCR reads, holding one entry per CDR3 protein. This table holds about 560,000 distinct CDR3 sequences, roughly 40% found once. Comment on this clonotype: Its antigen is undetermined.

The sequence was collected from a girl aged 5 to 17 with multiple sclerosis. V is TRBV20-1 and J is TRBJ2-1; 9 bases are a match to TRBD2. The sequenced material came from blood. CDR3: CSARVAGGPGEQFF. The DNA of the CDR3 is TGCAGTGCTAGAGTGGCGGGGGGGCCGGGAGAGCAGTTCTTC.